This TCR beta chain was captured by sequencing in a study of blood T cells in healthy people across ages. V shed 4 bases and J 4 bases; nucleotides not matched to a gene: 8. CDR1 is SQVTM and CDR2 is ANQGSEA in the germline V gene. This CDR3 contains 15 residues. PCR was performed a second time for roughly 7 to 11 cycles using a sample-barcoded 5' primer and a J-beta primer mix. Each CDR3 protein is one row after TCRdb ran MiXCR on the 5' RACE reads. Among some 760,000 distinct CDR3 sequences, roughly 25% were seen once, and the ten largest hold 9.4%. The same specimen was also included in a second study, on T cells of mothers and their children.

The sample comprised blood. This chain links TRBV29-1 with TRBJ2-3, with 10 bases that match TRBD2. This sequence was found in a boy aged 5 to 17 in good health. The CDR3 loop is CSVALAGEGADTQYF. CDR3 bases: TGCAGCGTTGCCCTAGCGGGGGAGGGCGCAGATACGCAGTATTTT.